This T cell receptor beta chain was obtained from a study of cytomegalovirus exposure and HLA in healthy donors. The PCR contained 60 Vbeta and 13 Jbeta primers. Assay used: immunoSEQ multiplex PCR; TCRdb lists only in-frame clones, some missing. Its listing shows approximately 34,000 clones. Material: PBMCs. This clonotype was obtained from a woman in her thirties or forties in good health and CMV-seropositive.

CDR3 sequence (DNA): TGTGCCAGCAGTTCCAGAAACTCCTACGAGCAGTACTTC. This codes for CASSSRNSYEQYF. The genes are TRBV27 and TRBJ2-7; no reliable D call. Germline values: CDR1 MNHEY, CDR2 SMNVEV (reference sequence). Trimming shortened V by 4 bases and J by 0 bases, and 7 bases separated the two germline ends. The CDR3 totals 13 residues.